The present T cell receptor (beta chain) was sequenced within a study of blood T cell repertoires in COVID-19. Study in general: The analysed material was cDNA or gDNA that came from T cells, B-cell-depleted T cells, or PBMCs.

Germline CDR1 and CDR2: SGDLS and YYNGEE. Trimming shortened V by 0 bases and J by 9 bases, and 14 bases separated the two germline ends. CDR3 length: 14 amino acids. This table comes from immunoSEQ multiplex PCR, and its TCRdb copy is limited to in-frame clones, with some not included. Of under 250,000 clones in the sample, 84% were seen once. This rearrangement joins TRBV9 to TRBJ2-3; no definite D call. Sequences were obtained from peripheral blood. The TCR was taken from a man in his forties or fifties with active or convalescent COVID-19. This CDR3 is CASSVGSLAGTQYF. The CDR3 DNA reads as TGTGCCAGCAGCGTAGGGTCCCTCGCAGGAACGCAGTATTTT.